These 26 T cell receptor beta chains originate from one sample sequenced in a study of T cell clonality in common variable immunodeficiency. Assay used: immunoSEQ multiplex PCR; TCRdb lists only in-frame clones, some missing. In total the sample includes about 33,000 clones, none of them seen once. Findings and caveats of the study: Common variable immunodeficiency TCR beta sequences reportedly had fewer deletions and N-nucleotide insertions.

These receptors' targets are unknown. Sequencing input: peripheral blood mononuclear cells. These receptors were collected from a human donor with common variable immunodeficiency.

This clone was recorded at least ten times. The DNA read from the CDR3 is TGCAGCGCCGTTCGACAGGGTTTTAGCGAG. This encodes CSAVRQGFSE. The whole CDR3 is CSAVRQGFSEQYF. The J gene is TRBJ2-7, the V gene TRBV29-1, with TRBD1 identical over 7 bases. The CDR3 end is not reached by the read, which stops 3 residues before it; the germline J gene fills it in. Trimming took 7 bases from V and 6 from J; bases not matched to a gene: 12. The V gene's germline CDR1 is SQVTM and CDR2 ANQGSEA. This CDR3 is 13 amino acids long.

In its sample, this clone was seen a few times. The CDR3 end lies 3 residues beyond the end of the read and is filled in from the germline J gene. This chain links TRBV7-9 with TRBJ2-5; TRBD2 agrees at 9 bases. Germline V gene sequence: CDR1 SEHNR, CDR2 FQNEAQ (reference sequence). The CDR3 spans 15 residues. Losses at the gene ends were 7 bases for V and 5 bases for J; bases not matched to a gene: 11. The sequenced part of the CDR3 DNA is TGTGCCAGCACCAGAGACGCGGGGGGGCCGGAGACC. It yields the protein CASTRDAGGPET. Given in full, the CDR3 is CASTRDAGGPETQYF.

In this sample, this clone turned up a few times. CDR3 DNA (partial): TGTGCCAGCAGCTTAGGACAGGGATCAGATACG. It is translated as CASSLGQGSDT. The CDR3 reads in full as CASSLGQGSDTQYF. V and J are TRBV11-2 and TRBJ2-3, with 7 bases that match TRBD1. Coverage ceases 3 residues before the CDR3 finishes, and the germline J gene fills in the end. The length of the CDR3 is 14 residues. J was trimmed by 4 bases and V by 1 base; bases with no gene match: 2. From germline, CDR1 is SGHAT and CDR2 FQNNGV.

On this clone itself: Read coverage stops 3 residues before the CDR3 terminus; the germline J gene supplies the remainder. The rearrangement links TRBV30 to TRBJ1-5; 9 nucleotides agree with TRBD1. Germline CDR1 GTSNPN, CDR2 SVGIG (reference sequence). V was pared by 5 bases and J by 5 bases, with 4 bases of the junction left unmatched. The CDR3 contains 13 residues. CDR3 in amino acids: CAWGDRADQPQHF. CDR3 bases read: TGTGCCTGGGGGGACAGGGCGGATCAGCCC.

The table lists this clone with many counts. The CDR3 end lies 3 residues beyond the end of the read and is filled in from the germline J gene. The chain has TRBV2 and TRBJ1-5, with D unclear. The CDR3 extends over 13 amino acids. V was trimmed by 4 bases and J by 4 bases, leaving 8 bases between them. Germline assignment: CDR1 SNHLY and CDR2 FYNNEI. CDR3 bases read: TGTGCCAGCAGTGGGGCTGATAATCAGCCC. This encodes CASSGADNQP. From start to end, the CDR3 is CASSGADNQPQHF.

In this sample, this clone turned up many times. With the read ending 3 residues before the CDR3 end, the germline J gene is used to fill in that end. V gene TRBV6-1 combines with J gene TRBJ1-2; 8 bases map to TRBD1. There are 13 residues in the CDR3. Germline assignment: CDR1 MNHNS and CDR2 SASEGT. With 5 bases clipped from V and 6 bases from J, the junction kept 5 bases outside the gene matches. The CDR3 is CASSQGQGDGYTF. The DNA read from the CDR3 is TGTGCCAGCAGTCAAGGACAGGGCGATGGC.

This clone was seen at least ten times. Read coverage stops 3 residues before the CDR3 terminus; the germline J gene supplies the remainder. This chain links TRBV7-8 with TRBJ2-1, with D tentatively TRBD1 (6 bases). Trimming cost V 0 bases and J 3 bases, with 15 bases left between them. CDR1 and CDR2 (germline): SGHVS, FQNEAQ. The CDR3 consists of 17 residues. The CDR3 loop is CASSLAEDRMLYNEQFF. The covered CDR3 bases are TGTGCCAGCAGCTTAGCGGAGGACAGAATGCTCTACAATGAG.

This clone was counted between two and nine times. The DNA read from the CDR3 is TGTGCCAGCAGCTTAGACCCCCCAGCGGGGGCGGGAGATACG. Its translation is CASSLDPPAGAGDT. The full CDR3 protein reads CASSLDPPAGAGDTQYF. This chain connects TRBV7-6 to TRBJ2-3; TRBD2 agrees at 8 bases. The read ends 3 residues before the CDR3 terminus; that terminus is restored from the germline J gene. With 1 base clipped from V and 5 bases from J, the junction kept 11 bases outside the gene matches. Germline CDR1 is SGHVS and CDR2 is FNYEAQ. The CDR3 totals 17 residues.

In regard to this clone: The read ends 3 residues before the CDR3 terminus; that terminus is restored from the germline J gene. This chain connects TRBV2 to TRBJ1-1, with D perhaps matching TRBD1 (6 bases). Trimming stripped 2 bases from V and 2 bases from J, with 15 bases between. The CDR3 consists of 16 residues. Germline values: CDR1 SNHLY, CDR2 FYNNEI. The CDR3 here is CASSEREQGINTEAFF. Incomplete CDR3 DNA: TGTGCCAGCAGTGAACGGGAGCAGGGGATCAACACTGAA.

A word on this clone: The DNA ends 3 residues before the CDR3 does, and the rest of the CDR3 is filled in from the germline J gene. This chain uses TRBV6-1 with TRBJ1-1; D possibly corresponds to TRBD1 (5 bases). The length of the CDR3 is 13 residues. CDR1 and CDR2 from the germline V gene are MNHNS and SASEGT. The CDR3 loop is CASSEWDRGGAFF. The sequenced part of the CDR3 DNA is TGTGCCAGCAGTGAATGGGATAGGGGTGGA.

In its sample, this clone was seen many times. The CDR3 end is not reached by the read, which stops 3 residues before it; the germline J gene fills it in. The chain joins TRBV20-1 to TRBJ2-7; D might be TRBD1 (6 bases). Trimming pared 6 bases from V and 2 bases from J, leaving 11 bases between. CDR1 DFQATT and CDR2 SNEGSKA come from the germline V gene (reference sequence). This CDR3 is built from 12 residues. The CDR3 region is CSAHRAPYEQYF. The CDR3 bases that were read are TGCAGTGCACACAGGGCTCCCTACGAG.

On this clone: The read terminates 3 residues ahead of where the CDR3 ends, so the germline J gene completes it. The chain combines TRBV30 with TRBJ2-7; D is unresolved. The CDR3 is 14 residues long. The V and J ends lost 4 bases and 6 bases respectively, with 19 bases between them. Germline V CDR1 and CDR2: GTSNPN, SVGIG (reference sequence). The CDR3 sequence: CAWIRPLAGREQYF. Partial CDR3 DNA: TGTGCCTGGATCCGACCACTCGCAGGCCGCGAG.

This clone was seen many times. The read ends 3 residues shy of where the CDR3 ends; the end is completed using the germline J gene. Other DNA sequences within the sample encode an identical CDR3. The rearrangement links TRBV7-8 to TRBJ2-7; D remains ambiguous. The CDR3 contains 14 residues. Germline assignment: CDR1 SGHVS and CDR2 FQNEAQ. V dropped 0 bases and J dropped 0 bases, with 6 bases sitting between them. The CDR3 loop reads CASSLAGSSYEQYF. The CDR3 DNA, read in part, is TGTGCCAGCAGCTTAGCGGGCAGCTCCTACGAG.

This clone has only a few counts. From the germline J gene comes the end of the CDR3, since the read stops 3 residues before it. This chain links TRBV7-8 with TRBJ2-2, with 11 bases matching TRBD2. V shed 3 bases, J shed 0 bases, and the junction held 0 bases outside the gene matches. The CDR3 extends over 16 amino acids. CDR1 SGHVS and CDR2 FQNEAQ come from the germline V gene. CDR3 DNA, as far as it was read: TGTGCCAGCAGCTTGACTAGCGGGACGAACACCGGGGAG. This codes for CASSLTSGTNTGE. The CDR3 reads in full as CASSLTSGTNTGELFF.

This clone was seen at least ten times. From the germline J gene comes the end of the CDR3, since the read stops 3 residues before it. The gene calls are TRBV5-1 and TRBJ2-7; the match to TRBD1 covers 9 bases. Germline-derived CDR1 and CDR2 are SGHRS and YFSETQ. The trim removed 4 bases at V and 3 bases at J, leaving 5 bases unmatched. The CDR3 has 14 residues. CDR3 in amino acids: CASSPWDRVYEQYF. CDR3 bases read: TGCGCCAGCAGCCCCTGGGACAGGGTCTACGAG.

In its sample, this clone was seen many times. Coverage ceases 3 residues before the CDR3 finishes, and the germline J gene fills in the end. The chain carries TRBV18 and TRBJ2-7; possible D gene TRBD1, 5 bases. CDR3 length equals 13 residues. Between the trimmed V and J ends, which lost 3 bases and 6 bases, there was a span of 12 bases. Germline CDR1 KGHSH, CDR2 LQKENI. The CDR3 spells CASSPAGFPEQYF. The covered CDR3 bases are TGTGCCAGCTCACCGGCAGGGTTCCCCGAG.

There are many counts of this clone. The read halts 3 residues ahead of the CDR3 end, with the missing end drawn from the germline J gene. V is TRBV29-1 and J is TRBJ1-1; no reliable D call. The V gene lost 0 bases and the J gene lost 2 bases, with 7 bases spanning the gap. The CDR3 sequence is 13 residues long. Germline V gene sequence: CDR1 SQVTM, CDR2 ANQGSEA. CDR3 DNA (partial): TGCAGCGTTGAAGACAGTTCCAACACTGAA. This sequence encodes CSVEDSSNTE. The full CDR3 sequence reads CSVEDSSNTEAFF.

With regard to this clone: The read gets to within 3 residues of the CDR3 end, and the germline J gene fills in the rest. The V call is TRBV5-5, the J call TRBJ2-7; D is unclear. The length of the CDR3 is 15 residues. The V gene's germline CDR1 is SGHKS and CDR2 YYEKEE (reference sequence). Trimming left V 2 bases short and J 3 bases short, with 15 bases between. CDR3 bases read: TGTGCCAGCAGCTTCGGCGGCGACTTCAGCTACGAG. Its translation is CASSFGGDFSYE. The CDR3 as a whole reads CASSFGGDFSYEQYF.

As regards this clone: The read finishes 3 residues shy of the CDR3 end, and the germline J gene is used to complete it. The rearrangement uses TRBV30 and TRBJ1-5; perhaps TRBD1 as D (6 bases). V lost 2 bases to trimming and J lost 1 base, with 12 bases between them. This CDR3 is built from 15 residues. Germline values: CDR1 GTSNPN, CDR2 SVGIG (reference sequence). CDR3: CAWSRGAESNQPQHF. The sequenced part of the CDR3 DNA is TGTGCCTGGAGTCGGGGGGCGGAGAGCAATCAGCCC.

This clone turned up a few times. The sequenced CDR3 bases are TGTGCCAGCAGCAAACCCGGGACAGGGGTTCAAGAGACC. It yields the protein CASSKPGTGVQET. The CDR3 in its entirety is CASSKPGTGVQETQYF. This chain connects TRBV2 to TRBJ2-5; the match to TRBD1 covers 10 bases. The CDR3 extends 3 residues past the end of the read, so its final part is completed from the germline J gene. The V gene end was trimmed by 6 bases and the J gene end by 2 bases; junction bases not matched to a gene: 9. There are 16 residues in the CDR3. The germline V gene encodes CDR1 SNHLY and CDR2 FYNNEI.

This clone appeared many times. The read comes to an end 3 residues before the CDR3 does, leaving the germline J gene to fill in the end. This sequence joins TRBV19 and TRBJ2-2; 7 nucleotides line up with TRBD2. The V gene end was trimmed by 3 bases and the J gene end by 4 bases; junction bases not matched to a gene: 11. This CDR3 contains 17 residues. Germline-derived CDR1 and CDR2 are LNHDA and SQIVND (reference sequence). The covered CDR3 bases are TGTGCCAGTAGTATGGCGGGGGAGAGGGAAAGCACCGGGGAG. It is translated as CASSMAGERESTGE. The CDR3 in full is CASSMAGERESTGELFF.

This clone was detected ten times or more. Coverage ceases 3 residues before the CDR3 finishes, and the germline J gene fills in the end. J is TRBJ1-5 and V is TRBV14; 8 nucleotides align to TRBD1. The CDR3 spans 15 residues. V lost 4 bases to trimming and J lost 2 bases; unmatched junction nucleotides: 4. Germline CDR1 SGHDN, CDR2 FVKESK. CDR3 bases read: TGTGCCAGCAGCCGGCAGGGGGCCGGCAATCAGCCC. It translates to CASSRQGAGNQP. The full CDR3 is CASSRQGAGNQPQHF.

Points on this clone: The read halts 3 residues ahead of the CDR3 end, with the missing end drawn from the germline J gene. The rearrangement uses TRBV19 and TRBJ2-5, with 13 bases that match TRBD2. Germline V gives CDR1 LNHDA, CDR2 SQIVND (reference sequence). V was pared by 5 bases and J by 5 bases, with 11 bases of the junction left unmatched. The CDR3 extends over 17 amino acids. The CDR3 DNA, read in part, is TGTGCCAGTAGTCTCGGACTAGCGGGGGCCCTTGGGGAGACC. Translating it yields CASSLGLAGALGET. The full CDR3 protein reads CASSLGLAGALGETQYF.

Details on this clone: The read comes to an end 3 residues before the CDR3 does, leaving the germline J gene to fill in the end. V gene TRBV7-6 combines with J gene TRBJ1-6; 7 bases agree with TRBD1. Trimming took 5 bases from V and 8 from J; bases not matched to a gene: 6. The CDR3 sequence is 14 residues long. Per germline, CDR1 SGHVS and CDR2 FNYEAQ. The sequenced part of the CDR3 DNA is TGTGCCAGCAGCCTGGGACAGAGGGATTCACCC. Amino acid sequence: CASSLGQRDSP. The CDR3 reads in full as CASSLGQRDSPLHF.

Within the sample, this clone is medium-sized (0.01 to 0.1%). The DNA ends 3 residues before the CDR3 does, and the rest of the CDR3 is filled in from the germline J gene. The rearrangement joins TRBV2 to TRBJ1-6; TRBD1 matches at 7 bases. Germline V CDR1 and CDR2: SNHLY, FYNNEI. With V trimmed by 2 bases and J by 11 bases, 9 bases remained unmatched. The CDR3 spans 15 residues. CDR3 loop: CASSEREGASTPLHF. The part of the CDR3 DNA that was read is TGTGCCAGCAGTGAAAGGGAGGGGGCTTCGACACCC. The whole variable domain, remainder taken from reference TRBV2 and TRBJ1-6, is EPEVTQTPSHQVTQMGQEVILRCVPISNHLYFYWYRQILGQKVEFLVSFYNNEISEKSEIFDDQFSVERPDGSNFTLKIRSTKLEDSAMYFCASSEREGASTPLHFGNGTRLTVT.

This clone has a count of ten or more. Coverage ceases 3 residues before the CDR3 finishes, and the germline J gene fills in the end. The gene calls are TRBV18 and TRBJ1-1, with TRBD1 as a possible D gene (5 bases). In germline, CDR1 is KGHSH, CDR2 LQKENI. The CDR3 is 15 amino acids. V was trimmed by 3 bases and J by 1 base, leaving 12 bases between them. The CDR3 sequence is CASSPYPQGNTEAFF. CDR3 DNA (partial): TGTGCCAGCTCACCCTATCCCCAGGGGAACACTGAA.